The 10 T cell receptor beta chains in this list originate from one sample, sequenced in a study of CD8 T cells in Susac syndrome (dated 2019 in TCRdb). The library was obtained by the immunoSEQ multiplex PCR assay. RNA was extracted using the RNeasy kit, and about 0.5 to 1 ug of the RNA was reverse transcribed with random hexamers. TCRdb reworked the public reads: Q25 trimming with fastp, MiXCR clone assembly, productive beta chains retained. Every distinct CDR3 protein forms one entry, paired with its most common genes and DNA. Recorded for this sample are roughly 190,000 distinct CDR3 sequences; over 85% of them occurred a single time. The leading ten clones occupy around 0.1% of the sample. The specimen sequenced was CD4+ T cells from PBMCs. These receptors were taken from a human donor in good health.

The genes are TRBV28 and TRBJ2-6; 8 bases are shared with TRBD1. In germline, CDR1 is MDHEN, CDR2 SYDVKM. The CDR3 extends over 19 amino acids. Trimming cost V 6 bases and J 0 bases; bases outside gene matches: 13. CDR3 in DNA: TGTGCCAGCAGCAGAGACAGGGGCCCAGATTACTCTGGGGCCAACGTCCTGACTTTC. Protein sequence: CASSRDRGPDYSGANVLTF.

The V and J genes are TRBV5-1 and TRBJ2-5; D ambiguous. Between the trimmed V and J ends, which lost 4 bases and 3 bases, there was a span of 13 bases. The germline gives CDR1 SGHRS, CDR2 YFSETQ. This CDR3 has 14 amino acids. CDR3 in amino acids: CASSLTSNKETQYF. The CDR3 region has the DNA TGCGCCAGCAGCCTAACTTCTAACAAAGAGACCCAGTACTTC.

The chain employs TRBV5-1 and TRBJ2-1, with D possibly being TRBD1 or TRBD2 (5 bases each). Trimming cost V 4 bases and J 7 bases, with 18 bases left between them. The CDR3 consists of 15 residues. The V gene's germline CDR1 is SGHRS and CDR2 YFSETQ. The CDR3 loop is CASSHPGPRGNEQFF. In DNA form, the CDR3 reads TGCGCCAGCAGCCACCCGGGACCCCGTGGGAATGAGCAGTTCTTC.

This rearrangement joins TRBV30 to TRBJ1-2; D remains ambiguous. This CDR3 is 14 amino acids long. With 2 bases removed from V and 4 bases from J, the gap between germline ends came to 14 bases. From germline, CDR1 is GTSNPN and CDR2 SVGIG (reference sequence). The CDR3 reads CAWSTDWQAYGYTF. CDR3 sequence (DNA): TGTGCCTGGAGTACGGACTGGCAGGCCTATGGCTACACCTTC.

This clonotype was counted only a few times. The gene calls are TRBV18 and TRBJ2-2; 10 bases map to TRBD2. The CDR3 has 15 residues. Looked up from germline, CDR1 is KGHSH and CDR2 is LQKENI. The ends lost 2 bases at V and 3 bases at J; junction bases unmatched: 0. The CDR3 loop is CASSPGLADTGELFF. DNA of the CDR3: TGTGCCAGCTCACCAGGACTAGCGGACACCGGGGAGCTGTTTTTT.

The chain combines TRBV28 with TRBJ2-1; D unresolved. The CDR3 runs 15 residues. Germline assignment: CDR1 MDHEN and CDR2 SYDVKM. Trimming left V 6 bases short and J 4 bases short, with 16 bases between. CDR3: CASSRPFFFYNEQFF. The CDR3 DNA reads TGTGCCAGCAGCCGACCGTTCTTCTTTTACAATGAGCAGTTCTTC. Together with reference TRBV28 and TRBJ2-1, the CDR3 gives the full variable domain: DVKVTQSSRYLVKRTGEKVFLECVQDMDHENMFWYRQDPGLGLRLIYFSYDVKMKEKGDIPEGYSVSREKKERFSLILESASTNQTSMYLCASSRPFFFYNEQFFGPGTRLTVL.

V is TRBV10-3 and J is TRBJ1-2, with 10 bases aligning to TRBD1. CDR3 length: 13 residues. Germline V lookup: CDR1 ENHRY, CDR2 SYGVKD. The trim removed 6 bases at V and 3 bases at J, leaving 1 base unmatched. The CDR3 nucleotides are TGTGCCATCAGCGGACAGGGGGACTATGGCTACACCTTC. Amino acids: CAISGQGDYGYTF.

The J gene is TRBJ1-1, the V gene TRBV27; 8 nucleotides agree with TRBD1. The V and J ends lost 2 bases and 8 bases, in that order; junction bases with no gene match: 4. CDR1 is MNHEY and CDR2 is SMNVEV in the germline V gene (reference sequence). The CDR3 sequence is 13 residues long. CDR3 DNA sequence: TGTGCCAGCAGTTTACAGGGGGCGCGGGAAGCTTTCTTT. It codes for CASSLQGAREAFF.

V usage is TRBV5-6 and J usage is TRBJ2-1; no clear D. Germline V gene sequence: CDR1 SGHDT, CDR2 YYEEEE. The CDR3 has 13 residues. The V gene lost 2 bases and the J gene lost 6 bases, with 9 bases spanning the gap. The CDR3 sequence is CASSLRTSNEQFF. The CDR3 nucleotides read TGTGCCAGCAGCTTAAGGACGTCCAATGAGCAGTTCTTC.

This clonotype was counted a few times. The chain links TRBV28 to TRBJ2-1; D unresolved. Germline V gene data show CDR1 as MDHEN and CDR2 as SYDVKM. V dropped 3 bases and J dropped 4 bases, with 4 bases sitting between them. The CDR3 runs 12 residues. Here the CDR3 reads CASSLLYNEQFF. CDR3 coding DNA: TGTGCCAGCAGTTTGCTTTACAATGAGCAGTTCTTC.